Listed below are T cell receptor beta chains from one sample, sequenced in a study of blood T cell repertoires in COVID-19. Profiling relied on immunoSEQ multiplex PCR, and the TCRdb table lists in-frame clones only, not all of them. Here the sample spans hundreds of thousands of clones, 85% to 90% being singletons. Sequenced sample: PBMCs or T cells enriched from blood (not recorded which). All receptors derive from a man aged 25-45 years who had recovered from COVID-19. The CDR3 runs from the conserved cysteine through the conserved F or W. The order of the fields is J gene, D gene, V gene, CDR3 protein. The D gene is left open where the match is weak.

j_gene: TRBJ2-3
d_gene: -
v_gene: TRBV28
CDR3aa: CAATNWDIEADTQYF

j_gene: TRBJ1-1
d_gene: -
v_gene: TRBV4-2
CDR3aa: CASSRRGNTEAFF

j_gene: TRBJ2-1
d_gene: TRBD2
v_gene: TRBV5-1
CDR3aa: CASSLALRESSEQFF

j_gene: TRBJ1-1
d_gene: -
v_gene: TRBV3-1/TRBV3-2
CDR3aa: CASSLRGVEGTEAFF

j_gene: TRBJ2-1
d_gene: -
v_gene: TRBV25-1
CDR3aa: CASSPGQSSYNEQFF

j_gene: TRBJ1-2
d_gene: -
v_gene: TRBV5-5
CDR3aa: CASSLTREDTF

j_gene: TRBJ2-5
d_gene: -
v_gene: TRBV28
CDR3aa: CASSVEATQYF

j_gene: TRBJ2-1
d_gene: -
v_gene: TRBV5-1
CDR3aa: CASSYDNEQFF

j_gene: TRBJ2-1
d_gene: TRBD2
v_gene: TRBV2
CDR3aa: CASTSGLAGVNEQFF

j_gene: TRBJ2-2
d_gene: TRBD2
v_gene: TRBV29-1
CDR3aa: CSAERGTGELFF

j_gene: TRBJ1-1
d_gene: -
v_gene: TRBV14
CDR3aa: CASSPWWGGAEAFF

j_gene: TRBJ2-6
d_gene: -
v_gene: TRBV5-1
CDR3aa: CASSLDNRPNPSGANVLTF

j_gene: TRBJ2-6
d_gene: TRBD2
v_gene: TRBV4-2
CDR3aa: CASRTSGGPSGANVLTF

j_gene: TRBJ2-3
d_gene: -
v_gene: TRBV7-9
CDR3aa: CASSLGPEAGNTQYF

j_gene: TRBJ1-3
d_gene: -
v_gene: TRBV28
CDR3aa: CASSLGSSGNTIYF

j_gene: TRBJ2-5
d_gene: -
v_gene: TRBV11-3
CDR3aa: CASSLAVSVGVETQYF

j_gene: TRBJ2-5
d_gene: TRBD2
v_gene: TRBV7-9
CDR3aa: CASSLMSSGSLETQYF

j_gene: TRBJ1-2
d_gene: -
v_gene: TRBV6-4
CDR3aa: CASSDFRQGPGYTF

j_gene: TRBJ2-5
d_gene: TRBD1
v_gene: TRBV5-1
CDR3aa: CASSPSATGGKETQYF

j_gene: TRBJ1-6
d_gene: -
v_gene: TRBV15
CDR3aa: CATSRDTGGNSPLHF

j_gene: TRBJ2-7
d_gene: TRBD1
v_gene: TRBV2
CDR3aa: CASRDRQPSYEQYF

j_gene: TRBJ1-5
d_gene: TRBD1
v_gene: TRBV6-5
CDR3aa: CATRTGESNQPQHF

j_gene: TRBJ1-1
d_gene: -
v_gene: TRBV19
CDR3aa: CASHRRGPSIMNTEAFF

j_gene: TRBJ2-5
d_gene: -
v_gene: TRBV6-2/TRBV6-3
CDR3aa: CASSWDTDRTQYF

j_gene: TRBJ2-1
d_gene: TRBD1
v_gene: TRBV6-5
CDR3aa: CASSIRDSSYNEQFF

j_gene: TRBJ2-7
d_gene: -
v_gene: TRBV11-3
CDR3aa: CASSLPGRREQYF

j_gene: TRBJ2-3
d_gene: TRBD2
v_gene: TRBV6-2/TRBV6-3
CDR3aa: CASSYSPTGGTPTDTQYF

j_gene: TRBJ2-4
d_gene: TRBD2
v_gene: TRBV6-5
CDR3aa: CATAIAGAAKNIQYF

j_gene: TRBJ2-7
d_gene: -
v_gene: TRBV6-1
CDR3aa: CASSDLALSYEQYF

j_gene: TRBJ1-1
d_gene: TRBD1
v_gene: TRBV19
CDR3aa: CASSAGQGAAEAFF

j_gene: TRBJ1-1
d_gene: TRBD1
v_gene: TRBV6-4
CDR3aa: CASSPRQGNTEAFF

j_gene: TRBJ2-7
d_gene: TRBD1
v_gene: TRBV14
CDR3aa: CASSQDRGQKGSYEQYF

j_gene: TRBJ2-1
d_gene: -
v_gene: TRBV12-5
CDR3aa: CASASGQVGYNEQFF

j_gene: TRBJ2-5
d_gene: TRBD2
v_gene: TRBV11-3
CDR3aa: CASSLDGSAGGGETQYF

j_gene: TRBJ2-7
d_gene: TRBD1
v_gene: TRBV11-2
CDR3aa: CASSPNTLDRGLRYEQYF

j_gene: TRBJ2-7
d_gene: -
v_gene: TRBV6-5
CDR3aa: CASSPDYSSYEQYF

j_gene: TRBJ1-5
d_gene: TRBD1
v_gene: TRBV7-6
CDR3aa: CASSLKGQGGQPQHF